One and the same sample provided the 3 T cell receptor beta chains below, sequenced in a study of regulatory T cells in long-lasting Graves disease. The time point here: newly diagnosed GD, antithyroid drugs for less than 3 months. Scientists built the TCR library using RNA that was extracted from PBMCs. For TCR beta, libraries came from iRepertoire HTBI primers and Arm-PCR of CDR3 regions. Using its own MiXCR run on the multiplex PCR reads, TCRdb lists one record per CDR3 protein. The sample yields a few hundred thousand distinct CDR3 sequences, 16% seen once. The sample was also linked to a second study, of T cells in Graves' hyperthyroidism and ophthalmopathy.

The sample was peripheral blood mononuclear cells (PBMCs), taken at new diagnosis, from a patient treated with antithyroid drugs. The origin of the receptors is a man aged 40-55 years with Graves disease.

As regards this clonotype: This sequence is one base from a far larger clone and is likely a read error. This chain links TRBV5-1 with TRBJ2-3, with D perhaps assigned TRBD1 or TRBD2 (6 bases each). This CDR3 is built from 16 residues. Germline V CDR1 and CDR2: SGHRS, YFSETQ. The CDR3 loop reads CASSSGQHSSADTQYF. CDR3 nucleotide sequence: TGTGCCAGCAGCTCGGGACAACACTCTAGCGCAGATACGCAGTATTTT.

This clonotype was counted between two and nine times. V usage is TRBV6-1 and J usage is TRBJ1-5; no firm D call. V was pared by 1 base and J by 9 bases, with 13 bases between. The CDR3 has 14 amino acids. The germline V gene encodes CDR1 MNHNS and CDR2 SASEGT. The DNA for the CDR3 is TGTGCCAGCAGTGAAGACGCAGGATGGGCGCCCCAGCATTTT. Its translation is CASSEDAGWAPQHF.

The rearrangement joins TRBV28 to TRBJ1-6; D perhaps matches TRBD1 (6 bases). V was cut by 7 bases and J by 5 bases, with 12 bases left in between. The V gene's germline CDR1 is MDHEN and CDR2 SYDVKM. This CDR3 is 14 amino acids long. This CDR3 reads CASTPDRNNSPLHF. CDR3 bases: TGTGCCAGCACCCCGGACAGAAATAATTCACCCCTCCACTTT. Supplemented by reference TRBV28 and TRBJ1-6, the full variable domain reads DVKVTQSSRYLVKRTGEKVFLECVQDMDHENMFWYRQDPGLGLRLIYFSYDVKMKEKGDIPEGYSVSREKKERFSLILESASTNQTSMYLCASTPDRNNSPLHFGNGTRLTVT.